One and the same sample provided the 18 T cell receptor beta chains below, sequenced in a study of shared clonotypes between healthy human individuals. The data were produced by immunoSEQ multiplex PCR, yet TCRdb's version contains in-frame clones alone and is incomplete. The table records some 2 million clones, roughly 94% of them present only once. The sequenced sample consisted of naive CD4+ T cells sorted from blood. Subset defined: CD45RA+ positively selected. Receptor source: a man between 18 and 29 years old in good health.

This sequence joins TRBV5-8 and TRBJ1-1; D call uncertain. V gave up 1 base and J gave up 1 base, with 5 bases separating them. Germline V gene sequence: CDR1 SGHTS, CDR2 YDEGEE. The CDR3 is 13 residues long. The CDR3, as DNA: TGTGCCAGCAGCTTGCGTGGGAACACTGAAGCTTTCTTT. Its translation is CASSLRGNTEAFF.

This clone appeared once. CDR3 sequence (DNA): TGTGCCATCAGCGAGGGGGTAGCTGGCATTCAGTACTTC. Translation: CAISEGVAGIQYF. The chain uses TRBV10-3 and TRBJ2-4; TRBD1 is a possible D gene (6 bases). Trimming left V 6 bases short and J 9 bases short, with 15 bases between. This CDR3 has 13 residues. Per the germline V gene, CDR1 is ENHRY and CDR2 is SYGVKD.

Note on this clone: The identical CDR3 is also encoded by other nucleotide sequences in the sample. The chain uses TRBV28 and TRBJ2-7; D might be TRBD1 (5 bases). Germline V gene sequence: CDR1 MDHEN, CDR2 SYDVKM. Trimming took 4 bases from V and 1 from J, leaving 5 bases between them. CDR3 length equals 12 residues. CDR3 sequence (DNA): TGTGCCAGCAGTTCAGGGTCCTACGAGCAGTACTTC. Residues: CASSSGSYEQYF.

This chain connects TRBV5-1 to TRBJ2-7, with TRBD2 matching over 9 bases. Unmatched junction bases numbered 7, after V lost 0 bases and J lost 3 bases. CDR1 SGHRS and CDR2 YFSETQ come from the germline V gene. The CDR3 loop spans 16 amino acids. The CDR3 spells CASSLARIAGDYEQYF. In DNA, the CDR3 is TGCGCCAGCAGCTTGGCCAGGATAGCGGGAGACTACGAGCAGTACTTC.

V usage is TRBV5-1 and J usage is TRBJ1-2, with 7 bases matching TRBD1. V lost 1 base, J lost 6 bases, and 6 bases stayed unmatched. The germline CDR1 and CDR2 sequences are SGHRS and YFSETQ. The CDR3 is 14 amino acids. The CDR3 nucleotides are TGCGCCAGCAGCTTGTGGCAGGGGGAGGATGGCTACACCTTC. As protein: CASSLWQGEDGYTF.

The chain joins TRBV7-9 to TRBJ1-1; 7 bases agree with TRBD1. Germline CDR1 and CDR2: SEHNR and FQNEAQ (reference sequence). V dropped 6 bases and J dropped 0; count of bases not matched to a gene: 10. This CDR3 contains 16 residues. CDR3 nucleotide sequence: TGTGCCAGCAGTTCCAACAGGGGAATCATGAACACTGAAGCTTTCTTT. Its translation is CASSSNRGIMNTEAFF.

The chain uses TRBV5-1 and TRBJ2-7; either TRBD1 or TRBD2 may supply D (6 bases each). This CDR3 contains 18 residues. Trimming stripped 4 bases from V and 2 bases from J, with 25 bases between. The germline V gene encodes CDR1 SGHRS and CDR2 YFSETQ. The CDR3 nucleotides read TGCGCCAGCAGCACTACTCCCGGGGGCGTTGGGGGAACCTACGAGCAGTACTTC. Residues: CASSTTPGGVGGTYEQYF.

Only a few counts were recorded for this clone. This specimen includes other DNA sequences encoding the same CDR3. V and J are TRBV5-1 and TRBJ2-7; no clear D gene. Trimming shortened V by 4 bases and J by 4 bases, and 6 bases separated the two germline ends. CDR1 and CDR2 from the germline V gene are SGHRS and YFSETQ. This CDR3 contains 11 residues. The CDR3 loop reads CASSPGYEQYF. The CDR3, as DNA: TGCGCCAGCAGCCCCGGGTACGAGCAGTACTTC.

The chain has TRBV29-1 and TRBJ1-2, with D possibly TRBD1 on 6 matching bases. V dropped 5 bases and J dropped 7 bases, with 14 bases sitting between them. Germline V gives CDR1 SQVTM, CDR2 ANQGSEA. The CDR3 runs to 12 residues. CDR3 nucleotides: TGCAGCGTTTGGACGGGGGCGGGTGGCTACACCTTC. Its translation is CSVWTGAGGYTF.

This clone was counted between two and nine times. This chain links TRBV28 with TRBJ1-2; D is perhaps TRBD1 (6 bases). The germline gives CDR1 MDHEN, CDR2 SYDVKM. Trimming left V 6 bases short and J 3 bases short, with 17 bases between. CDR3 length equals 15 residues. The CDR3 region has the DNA TGTGCCAGCAGGCCGGAGGCAGGGGCCTACTATGGCTACACCTTC. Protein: CASRPEAGAYYGYTF.

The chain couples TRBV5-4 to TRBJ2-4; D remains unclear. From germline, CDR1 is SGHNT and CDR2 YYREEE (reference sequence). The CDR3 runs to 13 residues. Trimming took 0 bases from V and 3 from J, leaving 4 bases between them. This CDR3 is CASSLVGKNIQYF. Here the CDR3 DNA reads TGTGCCAGCAGCTTGGTTGGCAAAAACATTCAGTACTTC.

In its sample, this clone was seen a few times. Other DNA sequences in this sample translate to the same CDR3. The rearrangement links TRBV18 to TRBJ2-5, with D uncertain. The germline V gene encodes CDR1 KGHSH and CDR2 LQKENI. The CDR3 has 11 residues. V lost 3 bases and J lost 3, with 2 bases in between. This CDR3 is CASSPKETQYF. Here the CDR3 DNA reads TGTGCCAGCTCACCGAAAGAGACCCAGTACTTC. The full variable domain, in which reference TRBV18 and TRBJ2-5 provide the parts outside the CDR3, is NAGVMQNPRHLVRRRGQEARLRCSPMKGHSHVYWYRQLPEEGLKFMVYLQKENIIDESGMPKERFSAEFPKEGPSILRIQQVVRGDSAAYFCASSPKETQYFGPGTRLLVL.

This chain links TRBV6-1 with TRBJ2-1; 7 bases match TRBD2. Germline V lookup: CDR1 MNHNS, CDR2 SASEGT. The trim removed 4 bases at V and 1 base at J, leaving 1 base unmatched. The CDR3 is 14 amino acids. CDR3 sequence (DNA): TGTGCCAGCAGTGTCGGGGGGTCCTACAATGAGCAGTTCTTC. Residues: CASSVGGSYNEQFF.

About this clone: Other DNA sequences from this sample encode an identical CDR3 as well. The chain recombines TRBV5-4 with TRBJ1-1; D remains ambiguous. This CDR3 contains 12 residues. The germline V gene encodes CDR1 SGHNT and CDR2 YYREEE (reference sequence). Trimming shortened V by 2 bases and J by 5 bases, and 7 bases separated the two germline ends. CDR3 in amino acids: CASSLRATEAFF. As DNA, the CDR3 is TGTGCCAGCAGCTTACGAGCGACTGAAGCTTTCTTT.

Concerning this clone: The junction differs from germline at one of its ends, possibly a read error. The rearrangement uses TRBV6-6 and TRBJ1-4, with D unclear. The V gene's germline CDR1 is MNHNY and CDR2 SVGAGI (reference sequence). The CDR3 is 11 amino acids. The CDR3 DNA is TGTGCCTGCAGTCCGAATGAAAAACTGTTTTTT. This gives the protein CACSPNEKLFF.

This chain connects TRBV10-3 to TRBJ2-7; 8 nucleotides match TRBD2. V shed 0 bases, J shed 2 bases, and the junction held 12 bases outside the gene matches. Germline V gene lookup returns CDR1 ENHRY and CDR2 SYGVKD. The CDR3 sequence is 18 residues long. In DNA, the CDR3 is TGTGCCATCAGTGAGTCGTGGGAACTAGCGGATGGACCCTACGAGCAGTACTTC. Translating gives CAISESWELADGPYEQYF.

CDR3 coding DNA: TGTGCCAGCAAGATGGGGACGGGAGAGAACTATGGCTACACCTTC. It is translated as CASKMGTGENYGYTF. The V call is TRBV6-5, the J call TRBJ1-2; D is perhaps TRBD1 (5 bases). The CDR3 runs 15 residues. CDR1 is MNHEY, CDR2 SVGAGI, per germline. V was clipped by 7 bases and J by 2 bases, with 17 bases between them.

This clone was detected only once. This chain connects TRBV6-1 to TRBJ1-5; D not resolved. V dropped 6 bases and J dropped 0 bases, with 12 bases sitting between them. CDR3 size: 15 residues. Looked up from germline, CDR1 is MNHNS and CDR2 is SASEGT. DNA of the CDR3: TGTGCCAGCAGGGGGAAGGGCCATAGCAATCAGCCCCAGCATTTT. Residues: CASRGKGHSNQPQHF.